These 13 T cell receptor beta chains were sequenced from one sample in a study of cytomegalovirus exposure and HLA in healthy donors (dated by TCRdb to the late 2010s). Library preparation was by the immunoSEQ multiplex PCR assay. For the multiplex PCR, a mixture combining 60 forward primers for TCR Vbeta segments and 13 reverse primers for TCR Jbeta segments was used. Entries here come from immuneACCESS through TCRdb and include only in-frame sequences with V and J called. Some clones fail to appear in such tables; in the studies checked, an unresolved V gene covers under half of the shortfall, and the cause of the remainder is unknown. This sample has around 75,000 clones in its table, and about 80% of those were observed once. The top ten clones comprise around 3.5% of the sample. The specimen was PBMCs. The receptors shown here come from a man between 35 and 55 years old in good health and CMV-seronegative.

The V call is TRBV5-1, the J call TRBJ2-5, with TRBD2 matching over 10 bases. The V and J ends lost 4 bases and 5 bases, in that order; junction bases with no gene match: 11. Germline V gene lookup returns CDR1 SGHRS and CDR2 YFSETQ. This CDR3 has 16 amino acids. CDR3 protein: CASSEIPGLASETQYF. The CDR3 region has the DNA TGCGCCAGCAGCGAAATACCGGGACTAGCGTCGGAGACCCAGTACTTC.

The J gene is TRBJ1-2, the V gene TRBV7-9; D uncertain. Germline V gives CDR1 SEHNR, CDR2 FQNEAQ (reference sequence). The V end lost 4 bases, the J end lost 4 bases, and 4 bases lay between the germline ends. The CDR3 is 11 residues long. The CDR3 coding sequence is TGTGCCAGCAGCTCAGGCTATGGCTACACCTTC. Its translation: CASSSGYGYTF.

The genes are TRBV25-1 and TRBJ2-1; 14 bases are a match to TRBD2. This CDR3 spans 16 amino acids. The ends lost 10 bases at V and 4 bases at J; junction bases unmatched: 9. Germline CDR1 reads MGHDK; CDR2 reads SYGVNS. CDR3 protein: CAIQGLAGGLYNEQFF. Here the CDR3 DNA reads TGTGCCATCCAAGGACTAGCGGGGGGACTATACAATGAGCAGTTCTTC. Filled out from reference TRBV25-1 and TRBJ2-1, the complete variable domain reads EADIYQTPRYLVIGTGKKITLECSQTMGHDKMYWYQQDPGMELHLIHYSYGVNSTEKGDLSSESTVSRIRTEHFPLTLESARPSHTSQYLCAIQGLAGGLYNEQFFGPGTRLTVL.

The genes are TRBV29-1 and TRBJ1-2; 10 positions match TRBD1. Germline loops: CDR1 SQVTM, CDR2 ANQGSEA. The junction had 14 bases not matched to a gene; V was cut back by 2 bases and J by 8 bases. The CDR3 contains 16 residues. The DNA for the CDR3 is TGCAGCGTTGAAACCACAGGCAGGGGGACAGGGGAGGGCTACACCTTC. Amino acid sequence: CSVETTGRGTGEGYTF.

The rearrangement uses TRBV5-1 and TRBJ1-2; D is unclear. The V gene lost 4 bases and the J gene lost 9 bases, with 22 bases spanning the gap. This CDR3 has 15 amino acids. Germline CDR1 SGHRS, CDR2 YFSETQ. This CDR3 reads CASSLGPGEALSYTF. The CDR3 DNA follows: TGCGCCAGCAGCCTAGGACCTGGGGAGGCTCTGAGCTACACCTTC. The whole variable domain, filled in from reference TRBV5-1 and TRBJ1-2, reads KAGVTQTPRYLIKTRGQQVTLSCSPISGHRSVSWYQQTPGQGLQFLFEYFSETQRNKGNFPGRFSGRQFSNSRSEMNVSTLELGDSALYLCASSLGPGEALSYTFGSGTRLTVV.

The J gene is TRBJ2-1, the V gene TRBV4-3; D might be TRBD1 (6 bases). In germline, CDR1 is LGHNA, CDR2 YSLEER. The CDR3 sequence is 17 residues long. V was trimmed by 3 bases and J by 8 bases, leaving 23 bases between them. The CDR3 DNA reads as TGCGCCAGCAGCCACGTGTGGGGGAACAGGGTCGGGGATGAGCAGTTCTTC. Translation: CASSHVWGNRVGDEQFF.

This chain connects TRBV4-2 to TRBJ1-4; the D gene is possibly TRBD1 (6 bases). The CDR3 loop spans 14 amino acids. Germline V gene sequence: CDR1 LGHNA, CDR2 YNFKEQ. V dropped 4 bases and J dropped 4 bases, with 10 bases sitting between them. The CDR3 DNA reads TGTGCCAGCAGCCTGGGGGCTAATAATGAAAAACTGTTTTTT. This gives the protein CASSLGANNEKLFF.

The V and J genes are TRBV30 and TRBJ1-1; D gene ambiguous. CDR3 length equals 12 residues. CDR1 GTSNPN and CDR2 SVGIG come from the germline V gene (reference sequence). Between the trimmed V and J ends, which lost 0 bases and 11 bases, there was a span of 13 bases. CDR3 DNA: TGTGCCTGGAGTGTACCATCATCACGGGCTTTCTTT. It codes for CAWSVPSSRAFF.

V and J are TRBV6-1 and TRBJ1-2; D remains ambiguous. Germline loops: CDR1 MNHNS, CDR2 SASEGT. The CDR3 runs 18 residues. V was trimmed by 1 base and J by 0 bases, leaving 18 bases between them. CDR3 nucleotide sequence: TGTGCCAGCAGTGAAGTTACCCCCGCCGTCCTAGCTAACTATGGCTACACCTTC. Residues: CASSEVTPAVLANYGYTF.

The chain's CDR3 is CASTRQGGPEAFF. The CDR3 nucleotides are TGTGCCAGCACTAGACAAGGGGGCCCTGAAGCTTTCTTT. This chain links TRBV2 with TRBJ1-1; 7 positions match TRBD1. CDR1 and CDR2 from the germline V gene are SNHLY and FYNNEI. V lost 7 bases, J lost 6 bases, and 8 bases stayed unmatched. CDR3 length equals 13 residues.

V and J are TRBV5-4 and TRBJ2-1, with 8 bases fitting TRBD1. This CDR3 has 15 amino acids. Germline V gene data show CDR1 as SGHNT and CDR2 as YYREEE (reference sequence). The trim removed 4 bases at V and 6 bases at J, leaving 9 bases unmatched. The CDR3 DNA is TGTGCCAGCAGCCAGAAAGACAGGGGAGGCAATGAGCAGTTCTTC. Translating gives CASSQKDRGGNEQFF.

The CDR3, as DNA: TGTGCCAGCATTAGGGGAGCGGGCACTGAAGCTTTCTTT. It codes for CASIRGAGTEAFF. This chain uses TRBV28 with TRBJ1-1, with D possibly matching TRBD1 (5 bases). This CDR3 is 13 amino acids long. Per the germline V gene, CDR1 is MDHEN and CDR2 is SYDVKM. V shed 7 bases and J shed 4 bases, with 13 bases lying between them.

This clone was recorded a few times. The chain joins TRBV7-9 to TRBJ2-5; no reliable D call. The CDR3 is made up of 14 amino acids. Trimming cost V 6 bases and J 2 bases, with 13 bases left between them. The germline CDR1 and CDR2 sequences are SEHNR and FQNEAQ (reference sequence). CDR3 residues: CASSSIQIQETQYF. The CDR3 DNA reads TGTGCCAGCAGTTCGATCCAGATTCAAGAGACCCAGTACTTC.